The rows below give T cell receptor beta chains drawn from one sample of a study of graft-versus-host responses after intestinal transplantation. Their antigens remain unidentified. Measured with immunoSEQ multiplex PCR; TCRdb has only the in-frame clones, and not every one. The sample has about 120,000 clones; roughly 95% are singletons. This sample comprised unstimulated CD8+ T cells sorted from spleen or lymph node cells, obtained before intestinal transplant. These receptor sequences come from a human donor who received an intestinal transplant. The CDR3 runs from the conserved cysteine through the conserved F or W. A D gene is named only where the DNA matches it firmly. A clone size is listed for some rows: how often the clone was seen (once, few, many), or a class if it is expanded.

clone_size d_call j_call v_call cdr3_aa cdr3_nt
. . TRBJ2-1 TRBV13 CASSFSNEQFF TGTGCCAGCAGCTTTAGCAATGAGCAGTTCTTC
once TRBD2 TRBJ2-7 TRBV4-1 CASSQGAGAYEQYF TGCGCCAGCAGCCAAGGAGCGGGAGCTTACGAGCAGTACTTC
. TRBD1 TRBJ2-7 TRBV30 CAGQGTAYEQYF TGTGCCGGACAGGGGACAGCCTACGAGCAGTACTTC
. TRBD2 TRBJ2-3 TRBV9 CASSVFVMGGPGDTQYF TGTGCCAGCAGCGTTTTCGTCATGGGAGGGCCGGGAGATACGCAGTATTTT
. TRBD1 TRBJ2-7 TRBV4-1 CASSHSGTGIYEQYF TGCGCCAGCAGCCATTCCGGGACAGGGATCTACGAGCAGTACTTC
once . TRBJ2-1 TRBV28 CASSFGQSSYNEQFF TGTGCCAGCAGTTTCGGACAAAGCTCCTACAATGAGCAGTTCTTC
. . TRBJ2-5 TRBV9 CASSVATGDQETQYF TGTGCCAGCAGCGTAGCCACTGGGGACCAAGAGACCCAGTACTTC
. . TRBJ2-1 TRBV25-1 CASSESPSENNEQFF TGTGCCAGCAGTGAATCCCCTAGCGAGAACAATGAGCAGTTCTTC
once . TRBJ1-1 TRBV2 CASSEWVGKAFF TGTGCCAGCAGTGAATGGGTGGGAAAAGCTTTCTTT
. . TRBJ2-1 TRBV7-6 CASSLQGERLVSYNEQFF TGTGCCAGCAGCTTACAGGGCGAGCGGCTGGTCTCCTACAATGAGCAGTTCTTC
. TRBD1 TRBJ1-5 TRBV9 CASSAGTGGNQPQHF TGTGCCAGCAGCGCCGGGACAGGGGGCAATCAGCCCCAGCATTTT
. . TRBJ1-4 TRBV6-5 CASSSGTANEKLFF TGTGCCAGCAGTTCCGGGACCGCTAACGAAAAACTGTTTTTT
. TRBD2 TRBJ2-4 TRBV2 CASSELAGAKNIQYF TGTGCCAGCAGTGAACTAGCGGGTGCCAAAAACATTCAGTACTTC
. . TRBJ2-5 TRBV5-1 CASSDDPRETQYF TGCGCCAGCAGCGACGATCCCCGGGAGACCCAGTACTTC
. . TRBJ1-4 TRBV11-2 CASSSTVSKGLFF TGTGCCAGCAGCTCGACAGTTTCTAAGGGACTGTTTTTT
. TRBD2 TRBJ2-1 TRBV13 CASSPPAGGGWNEQFF TGTGCCAGCAGCCCTCCAGCGGGAGGGGGGTGGAATGAGCAGTTCTTC
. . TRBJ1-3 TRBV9 CASSGSARPGNTIYF TGTGCCAGCAGCGGTTCTGCGCGCCCTGGAAACACCATATATTTT
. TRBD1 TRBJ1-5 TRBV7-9 CASSLGTGNQPQHF TGTGCCAGCAGCTTGGGGACAGGCAATCAGCCCCAGCATTTT
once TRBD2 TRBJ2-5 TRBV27 CASSLSIPGRGETQYF TGTGCCAGCAGTTTATCGATCCCGGGGAGGGGAGAGACCCAGTACTTC
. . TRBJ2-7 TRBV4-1 CASSQDFGSFSYEQYF TGCGCCAGCAGCCAAGATTTCGGTAGCTTTTCCTACGAGCAGTACTTC
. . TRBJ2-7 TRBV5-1 CASSLSGSSYEQYF TGCGCCAGCAGCTTGTCAGGCAGCTCCTACGAGCAGTACTTC
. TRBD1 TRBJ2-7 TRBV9 CASSVGGQGSYEQYF TGTGCCAGCAGCGTAGGGGGACAGGGAAGCTACGAGCAGTACTTC
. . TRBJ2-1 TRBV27 CASSPGRAYNEQFF TGTGCCAGCAGTCCGGGGCGAGCCTACAATGAGCAGTTCTTC
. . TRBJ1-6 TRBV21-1 CASSKESGVENSPLHF TGTGCCAGCAGCAAAGAATCGGGGGTTGAGAATTCACCCCTCCACTTT
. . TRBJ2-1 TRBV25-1 CASSTTNEQFF TGTGCCAGCAGTACAACCAATGAGCAGTTCTTC
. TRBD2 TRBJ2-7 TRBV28 CASSKAGVSYEQYF TGTGCCAGCAGTAAGGCGGGAGTCTCCTACGAGCAGTACTTC
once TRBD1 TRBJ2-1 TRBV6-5 CASSYRDRVNEQFF TGTGCCAGCAGTTACAGGGACAGGGTAAATGAGCAGTTCTTC
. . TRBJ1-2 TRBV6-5 CASSYPGGLTGYTF TGTGCCAGCAGTTACCCCGGTGGCCTGACTGGCTACACCTTC
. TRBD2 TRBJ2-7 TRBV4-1 CASSQVAGGFSYEQYF TGCGCCAGCAGCCAAGTAGCGGGAGGATTCTCCTACGAGCAGTACTTC
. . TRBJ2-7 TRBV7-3 CATILWGGAGSYEQYF TGTGCCACCATTCTCTGGGGGGGCGCTGGTTCCTACGAGCAGTACTTC
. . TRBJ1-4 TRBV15 CATSRAVATNEKLFF TGTGCCACCAGCAGAGCTGTAGCAACTAATGAAAAACTGTTTTTT
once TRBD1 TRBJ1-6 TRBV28 CASSNPGQGTSNSPLHF TGTGCCAGCAGCAACCCGGGACAGGGGACTTCGAATTCACCCCTCCACTTT
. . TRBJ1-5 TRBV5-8 CASDWGSNQPQHF TGTGCCAGCGATTGGGGGAGCAATCAGCCCCAGCATTTT
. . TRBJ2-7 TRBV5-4 CASSFVQGASYEQYF TGTGCCAGCAGCTTCGTCCAAGGGGCCTCCTACGAGCAGTACTTC
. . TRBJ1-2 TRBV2 CASSIPRGGYTF TGTGCCAGCAGTATCCCTAGGGGTGGCTACACCTTC
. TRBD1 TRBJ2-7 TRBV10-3 CAIAPLRTGGPYEQYF TGTGCCATCGCCCCTTTGCGGACAGGGGGCCCCTACGAGCAGTACTTC
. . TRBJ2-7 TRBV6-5 CASRGAVDEQYF TGTGCCAGCAGGGGGGCAGTTGACGAGCAGTACTTC
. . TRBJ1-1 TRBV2 CANSGGSGTEAFF TGTGCCAACAGCGGAGGTTCCGGGACTGAAGCTTTCTTT
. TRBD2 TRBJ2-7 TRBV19 CASSMSSGPYEQYF TGTGCCAGTAGTATGAGTAGCGGGCCCTACGAGCAGTACTTC
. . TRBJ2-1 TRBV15 CATSRGPSINEQFF TGTGCCACCAGCAGGGGACCCTCGATCAATGAGCAGTTCTTC
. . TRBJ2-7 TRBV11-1 CASSLGTFSYEQYF TGTGCCAGCAGCTTAGGTACGTTTTCCTACGAGCAGTACTTC
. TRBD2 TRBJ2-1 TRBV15 CATRTSGSIDEQFF TGTGCCACCAGGACTAGCGGGAGTATCGATGAGCAGTTCTTC
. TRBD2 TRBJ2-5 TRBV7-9 CASSSTSGSLKTQYF TGTGCCAGCAGCTCGACTAGCGGGAGTTTAAAGACCCAGTACTTC
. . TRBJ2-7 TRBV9 CASSVYMENYEQYF TGTGCCAGCAGCGTATACATGGAAAACTACGAGCAGTACTTC
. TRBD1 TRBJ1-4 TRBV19 CASSIWRQGRGFGKLFF TGTGCCAGTAGTATTTGGAGACAGGGGAGGGGATTTGGAAAACTGTTTTTT
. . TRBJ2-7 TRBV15 CATSRDKGFGDTYEQYF TGTGCCACCAGCAGAGATAAGGGTTTCGGGGACACCTACGAGCAGTACTTC
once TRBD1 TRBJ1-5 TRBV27 CASSPGTGGNQPQHF TGTGCCAGCAGTCCCGGGACAGGGGGCAATCAGCCCCAGCATTTT
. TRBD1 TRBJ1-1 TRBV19 CASSETTGLNTEALF TGTGCCAGTAGCGAGACGACAGGGCTTAACACTGAAGCTCTCTTT
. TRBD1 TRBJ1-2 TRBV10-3 CAISEDRGGYTF TGTGCCATCAGTGAAGACAGGGGTGGCTACACCTTC
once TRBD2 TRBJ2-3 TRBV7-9 CASNVAGGLTDTQYF TGTGCCAGCAATGTAGCGGGAGGGTTGACAGATACGCAGTATTTT
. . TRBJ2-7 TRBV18 CASSPLAGRTPYEQYF TGTGCCAGCTCACCACTCGCCGGGAGAACCCCCTACGAGCAGTACTTC
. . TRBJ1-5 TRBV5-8 CASGLGASNQPQHF TGTGCCAGCGGTCTGGGGGCAAGCAATCAGCCCCAGCATTTT
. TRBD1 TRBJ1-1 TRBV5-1 CASRWTGENTEAFF TGCGCCAGCAGATGGACAGGCGAGAACACTGAAGCTTTCTTT
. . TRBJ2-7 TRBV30 CACRLASISYEQYF TGTGCCTGCCGCCTAGCCTCAATCTCCTACGAGCAGTACTTC
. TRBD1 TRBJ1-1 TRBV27 CASRFTAGGMNTEAFF TGTGCCAGCAGGTTTACAGCAGGGGGAATGAACACTGAAGCTTTCTTT
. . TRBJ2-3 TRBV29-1 CSVEDQRGTTDTQYF TGCAGCGTTGAAGATCAACGGGGTACCACAGATACGCAGTATTTT
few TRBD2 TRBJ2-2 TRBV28 CASSLKSLALYGELFF TGTGCCAGCAGTTTAAAGTCACTAGCGCTTTATGGGGAGCTGTTTTTT
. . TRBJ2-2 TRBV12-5 CASGLVTTGDLNTGELFF TGTGCTAGTGGTTTGGTGACCACCGGGGACCTGAACACCGGGGAGCTGTTTTTT
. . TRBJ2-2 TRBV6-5 CASSFKGAGELFF TGTGCCAGCAGTTTTAAGGGGGCCGGGGAGCTGTTTTTT
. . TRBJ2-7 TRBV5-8 CASSLGLGWEQYF TGTGCCAGCAGCCTGGGACTGGGATGGGAGCAGTACTTC